A single sample gave rise to the 16 T cell receptor beta chains below, sequenced in a study of OX40 agonist ivuxolimab in advanced cancers. Profiled with immunoSEQ multiplex PCR; TCRdb holds only in-frame clones, not every one. The data contain about 60,000 clones, around nine tenths of them seen just once; the ten biggest clones take up 0.95% to 1.4%. Sequenced material: CD4+ or CD8+ T cells sorted from blood, taken in a trial of the OX40 agonist ivuxolimab. The origin of the receptors is an adult with an advanced solid tumor such as melanoma, head and neck, liver or kidney cancer.

The V call is TRBV5-6, the J call TRBJ1-4; D unclear. The V end was cut by 4 bases, the J end by 6 bases, with 16 bases between. The CDR3 spans 15 residues. Germline V gene sequence: CDR1 SGHDT, CDR2 YYEEEE. The CDR3 DNA sequence: TGTGCCAGCAGCCTGGGAGGACTCGGCGATGAAAAACTGTTTTTT. Its protein is CASSLGGLGDEKLFF.

The V call is TRBV5-1, the J call TRBJ2-1; D unclear. V lost 1 base, J lost 9 bases, and 11 bases lay in between. CDR3 size: 13 residues. Germline lookup yields CDR1 SGHRS and CDR2 YFSETQ. CDR3 in DNA: TGCGCCAGCAGCTTGACACCATATAGTGAGCAGTTCTTC. Amino acids: CASSLTPYSEQFF.

This chain uses TRBV7-8 with TRBJ1-2; D is uncertain. Germline V gives CDR1 SGHVS, CDR2 FQNEAQ. The CDR3 loop spans 14 amino acids. The germline V and J ends were trimmed by 5 bases and 4 bases, with 14 bases remaining between them. The CDR3 DNA reads TGTGCCAGCAGCCCCCTCGGAGGCGGCTATGGCTACACCTTC. It translates to CASSPLGGGYGYTF. Full variable domain (rest looked up from reference TRBV7-8 and TRBJ1-2): GAGVSQSPRYKVAKRGQDVALRCDPISGHVSLFWYQQALGQGPEFLTYFQNEAQLDKSGLPSDRFFAERPEGSVSTLKIQRTQQEDSAVYLCASSPLGGGYGYTFGSGTRLTVV.

This clone was found once. The chain is built from TRBV14 and TRBJ2-3; unclear D gene. This CDR3 is built from 13 residues. Germline values: CDR1 SGHDN, CDR2 FVKESK. The germline V and J ends were trimmed by 1 base and 0 bases, with 2 bases remaining between them. The CDR3: CASSQVSTDTQYF. The DNA of the CDR3 is TGTGCCAGCAGCCAAGTTAGCACAGATACGCAGTATTTT.

This chain connects TRBV27 to TRBJ1-2; TRBD1 agrees at 7 bases. This CDR3 has 14 amino acids. V lost 7 bases, J lost 4 bases, and 9 bases stayed unmatched. CDR1 and CDR2 (germline): MNHEY, SMNVEV (reference sequence). CDR3 nucleotides: TGTGCCAGCAAACCTCCGGGACAGATCTATGGCTACACCTTC. Translating it yields CASKPPGQIYGYTF.

The CDR3 is CASRDRATGELFF. The CDR3 DNA reads TGTGCCAGCCGGGACAGGGCCACCGGGGAGCTGTTTTTT. The chain links TRBV11-2 to TRBJ2-2; 9 nucleotides align to TRBD1. The trim removed 8 bases at V and 4 bases at J, leaving 2 bases unmatched. Germline V lookup: CDR1 SGHAT, CDR2 FQNNGV. The CDR3 length is 13 residues.

This clone was counted once. The J gene is TRBJ1-2, the V gene TRBV19, with unresolved D. Per germline, CDR1 LNHDA and CDR2 SQIVND (reference sequence). The CDR3 totals 15 residues. Trimming cost V 5 bases and J 1 base, with 14 bases left between them. DNA of the CDR3: TGTGCCAGTAGTCTAGCTTTCGGGAGTAACTATGGCTACACCTTC. Residues: CASSLAFGSNYGYTF.

The V gene is TRBV27, the J gene TRBJ1-2; the D gene is possibly TRBD1 (5 bases). This CDR3 is 15 amino acids long. The V gene lost 3 bases and the J gene lost 6 bases, with 17 bases spanning the gap. Germline loops: CDR1 MNHEY, CDR2 SMNVEV (reference sequence). As DNA, the CDR3 is TGTGCCAGCAGTTTGGGGGACCGGACATTGCATGGCTACACCTTC. It codes for CASSLGDRTLHGYTF.

This sequence joins TRBV7-2 and TRBJ2-1; TRBD1 agrees at 8 bases. J lost 5 bases, V lost 5 bases, and 8 bases had no gene match. CDR1 and CDR2 from the germline V gene are SGHTA and FQGNSA. This CDR3 has 15 amino acids. CDR3 nucleotides: TGTGCCAGCAGCAGTCGACAGGGGAGTCACAATGAGCAGTTCTTC. Protein sequence: CASSSRQGSHNEQFF.

CDR3: CASSYSGDGYTF. The CDR3 DNA is TGTGCCAGCAGTTACTCCGGGGATGGCTACACCTTC. The chain has TRBV6-5 and TRBJ1-2, with D uncertain. The germline V and J ends were trimmed by 0 bases and 6 bases, with 5 bases remaining between them. This CDR3 has 12 residues. Germline V gene data show CDR1 as MNHEY and CDR2 as SVGAGI.

The chain combines TRBV5-6 with TRBJ2-1; 10 nucleotides line up with TRBD1. V trimming: 7 bases; J trimming: 3 bases; junction bases outside the gene matches: 4. The CDR3 totals 14 residues. Germline CDR1 reads SGHDT; CDR2 reads YYEEEE. The CDR3 DNA is TGTGCCAGCTGCCGGGACAGGGGCTACAATGAGCAGTTCTTC. Amino acids: CASCRDRGYNEQFF. The variable domain in full, with the rest retrieved from reference TRBV5-6 and TRBJ2-1, is DAGVTQSPTHLIKTRGQQVTLRCSPKSGHDTVSWYQQALGQGPQFIFQYYEEEERQRGNFPDRFSGHQFPNYSSELNVNALLLGDSALYLCASCRDRGYNEQFFGPGTRLTVL.

V usage is TRBV9 and J usage is TRBJ2-3, with D perhaps matching TRBD2 (5 bases). The CDR3 covers 15 residues. V was trimmed by 3 bases and J by 2 bases, leaving 13 bases between them. The germline V gene has CDR1 SGDLS and CDR2 YYNGEE. This CDR3 reads CASSALAGYTDTQYF. CDR3 sequence (DNA): TGTGCCAGCAGCGCCCTTGCGGGTTACACAGATACGCAGTATTTT.

The chain couples TRBV4-3 to TRBJ2-3, with D unresolved. V shed 0 bases and J shed 0 bases, with 4 bases lying between them. The CDR3 runs to 14 residues. CDR1 is LGHNA, CDR2 YSLEER, per germline. This CDR3 is CASSQDSSTDTQYF. The DNA for the CDR3 is TGCGCCAGCAGCCAAGACTCTAGCACAGATACGCAGTATTTT.

V gene TRBV6-6 combines with J gene TRBJ2-1; 9 bases agree with TRBD1. With 0 bases clipped from V and 4 bases from J, the junction kept 4 bases outside the gene matches. The CDR3 runs 16 residues. Germline V gives CDR1 MNHNY, CDR2 SVGAGI (reference sequence). In DNA form, the CDR3 reads TGTGCCAGCAGTTACTCACAGGGGGCGTCATACAATGAGCAGTTCTTC. Translated: CASSYSQGASYNEQFF.

J is TRBJ2-7 and V is TRBV7-6; tentatively, D is TRBD1 (5 bases). The V gene's germline CDR1 is SGHVS and CDR2 FNYEAQ. The CDR3 sequence is 14 residues long. V was shortened by 3 bases and J by 3 bases, with 12 bases between the two germline ends. CDR3: CASSFRQSSYEQYF. The CDR3 DNA is TGTGCCAGCAGCTTCAGACAGTCGAGCTACGAGCAGTACTTC.

This clone was recorded only once. The rearrangement uses TRBV29-1 and TRBJ2-5, with 8 bases lining up with TRBD2. Germline lookup yields CDR1 SQVTM and CDR2 ANQGSEA. This CDR3 is built from 14 residues. For the CDR3, the DNA is TGCAGTCACGGTCTAGCGGGCCTCCAAGAGACCCAGTACTTC. Translation: CSHGLAGLQETQYF.